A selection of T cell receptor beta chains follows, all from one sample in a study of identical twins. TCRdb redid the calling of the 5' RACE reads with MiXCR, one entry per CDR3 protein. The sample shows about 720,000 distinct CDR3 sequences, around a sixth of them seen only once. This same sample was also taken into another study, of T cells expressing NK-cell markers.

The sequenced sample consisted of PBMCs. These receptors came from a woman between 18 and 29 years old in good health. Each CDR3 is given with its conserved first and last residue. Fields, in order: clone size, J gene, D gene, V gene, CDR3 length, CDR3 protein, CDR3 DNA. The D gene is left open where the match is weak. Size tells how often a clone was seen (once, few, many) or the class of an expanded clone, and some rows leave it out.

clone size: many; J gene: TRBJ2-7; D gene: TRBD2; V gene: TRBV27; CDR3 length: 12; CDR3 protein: CASRDYSYEQYF; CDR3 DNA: TGTGCCAGCCGGGACTACTCCTACGAGCAGTACTTC
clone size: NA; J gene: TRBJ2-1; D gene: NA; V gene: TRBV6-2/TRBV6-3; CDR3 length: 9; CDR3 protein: CASGIEQFF; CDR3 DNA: TGTGCCAGCGGTATTGAGCAGTTCTTC
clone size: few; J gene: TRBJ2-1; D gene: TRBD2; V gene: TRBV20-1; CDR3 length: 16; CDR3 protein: CSARDKGLAFYNEQFF; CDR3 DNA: TGCAGTGCTAGAGATAAGGGACTAGCGTTCTACAATGAGCAGTTCTTC
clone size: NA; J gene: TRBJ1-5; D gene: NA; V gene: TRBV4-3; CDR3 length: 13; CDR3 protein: CASSQEISQPQHF; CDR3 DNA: TGCGCCAGCAGCCAAGAGATTTCTCAGCCCCAGCATTTT
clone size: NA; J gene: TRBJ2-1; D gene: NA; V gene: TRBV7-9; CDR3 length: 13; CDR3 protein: CASSDDGVGEQFF; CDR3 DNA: TGTGCCAGCAGCGATGACGGAGTCGGTGAGCAGTTCTTC
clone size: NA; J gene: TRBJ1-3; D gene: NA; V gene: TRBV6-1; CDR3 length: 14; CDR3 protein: CATIRGGTGNTIYF; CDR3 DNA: TGTGCCACCATACGCGGGGGAACTGGAAACACCATATATTTT
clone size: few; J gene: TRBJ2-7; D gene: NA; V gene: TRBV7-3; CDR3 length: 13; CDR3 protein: CASSLTGASEQYF; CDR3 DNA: TGTGCCAGCAGCTTAACCGGGGCCAGCGAGCAGTACTTC
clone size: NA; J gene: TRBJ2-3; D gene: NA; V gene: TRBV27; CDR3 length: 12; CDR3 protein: CASSKGRDTQYF; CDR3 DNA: TGTGCCAGCAGCAAGGGTAGGGATACGCAGTATTTT
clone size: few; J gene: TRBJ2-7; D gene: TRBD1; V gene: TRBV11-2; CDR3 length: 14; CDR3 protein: CASIRTGFFYEQYF; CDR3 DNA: TGTGCCAGCATCCGGACAGGATTCTTCTACGAGCAGTACTTC
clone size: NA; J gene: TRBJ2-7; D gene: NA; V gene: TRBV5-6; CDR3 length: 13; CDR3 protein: CASQGQSPYEQYF; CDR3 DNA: TGTGCCAGTCAGGGTCAATCTCCCTACGAGCAGTACTTC